The next 10 T cell receptor beta chains were all read from a single sample in a study of blood T cells in healthy people across ages. The second PCR ran roughly 6 to 11 cycles with a sample-barcoded 5' primer and J-beta primers. MiXCR, run by TCRdb on the 5' RACE reads, gives a single entry per CDR3 protein. The sample holds some 700,000 distinct CDR3 sequences, about 20% seen once. The sequencing input was blood. Receptors were obtained from a man in his sixties or seventies in good health.

J is TRBJ1-1 and V is TRBV3-1; tentatively, D is TRBD1 (6 bases). Trimming removed 6 bases at V and 5 bases at J, with 16 bases between. Germline V gene sequence: CDR1 LGHDT, CDR2 YNNKEL (reference sequence). This CDR3 region has 14 residues. In DNA, the CDR3 is TGTGCCAGCAGTCCCCGGACAGACGCTACTGAAGCTTTCTTT. Its translation: CASSPRTDATEAFF. Looking up the rest from reference TRBV3-1 and TRBJ1-1 gives the full variable domain: DTAVSQTPKYLVTQMGNDKSIKCEQNLGHDTMYWYKQDSKKFLKIMFSYNNKELIINETVPNRFSPKSPDKAHLNLHINSLELGDSAVYFCASSPRTDATEAFFGQGTRLTVV.

This clonotype was seen repeatedly, ten times or more. The chain joins TRBV29-1 to TRBJ2-1; the D gene is possibly TRBD2 (6 bases). Gene TRBJ2-7 matches the end of the DNA better, so the J call may be wrong. The CDR3 sequence is 11 residues long. Per the germline V gene, CDR1 is SQVTM and CDR2 is ANQGSEA. Here the CDR3 reads CAGQGSGEQYV. The CDR3 DNA reads TGCGCGGGGCAGGGATCTGGCGAGCAGTACGTC.

The V gene is TRBV7-2, the J gene TRBJ1-1; D gene ambiguous. V was pared by 2 bases and J by 0 bases, with 7 bases between. Germline V gene lookup returns CDR1 SGHTA and CDR2 FQGNSA. The CDR3 spans 14 residues. CDR3 sequence reads: CASSLIGVNTEAFF. CDR3 bases: TGTGCCAGCAGCTTAATCGGAGTGAACACTGAAGCTTTCTTT.

This clonotype was detected once. In DNA form, the CDR3 reads TGCAGCGTTGAAGGGGGGGGGAGATCTACGCAGTATTTT. It specifies CSVEGGGRSTQYF. V usage is TRBV29-1 and J usage is TRBJ2-3, with 7 bases identical to TRBD2. CDR1 SQVTM and CDR2 ANQGSEA come from the germline V gene. V gave up 1 base and J gave up 8 bases; unmatched junction bases: 6. The CDR3 contains 13 residues.

The chain has TRBV5-1 and TRBJ1-1; unclear D gene. Per the germline V gene, CDR1 is SGHRS and CDR2 is YFSETQ. There are 15 residues in the CDR3. V was cut by 1 base and J by 4 bases, with 14 bases left in between. The CDR3 spells CASSLIPDPGTEAFF. As DNA, the CDR3 is TGCGCCAGCAGCTTGATCCCCGACCCGGGCACTGAAGCTTTCTTT.

In this sample, this clonotype turned up a few times. This chain uses TRBV5-1 with TRBJ1-1; no clear D gene. The ends were cut back, 4 bases at V and 3 bases at J, with 10 bases in the middle. This CDR3 comprises 13 residues. The V gene's germline CDR1 is SGHRS and CDR2 YFSETQ. CDR3 protein: CASSPVDYTEAFF. The CDR3 nucleotides are TGCGCCAGCAGCCCTGTAGATTACACTGAAGCTTTCTTT.

Turning to this clonotype: The junction departs from the called germline gene at one end, perhaps through a read error. The V and J genes are TRBV7-3 and TRBJ2-7; TRBD2 matches 9 bases. The CDR3 is 15 residues long. CDR1 is SGHTA, CDR2 FQGTGA, per germline. The CDR3 is CASSLTSLAGKRRFF. The CDR3 nucleotides are TGTGCCAGCAGCTTAACGTCTCTAGCGGGAAAGCGAAGGTTCTTC.

Worth noting for this clonotype: An end of the junction does not agree with germline; a read error may underlie this. The chain combines TRBV28 with TRBJ1-2; D is unclear. From germline, CDR1 is MDHEN and CDR2 SYDVKM. The CDR3 has 14 residues. In DNA form, the CDR3 reads TGTGCCGGCAGCCTTGGGCTGAGCAAGTATGGCTACACCTTC. Its translation: CAGSLGLSKYGYTF.

The chain recombines TRBV6-5 with TRBJ1-3, with D hard to call. This CDR3 contains 20 residues. Trimming left V 3 bases short and J 0 bases short, with 24 bases between. Germline lookup yields CDR1 MNHEY and CDR2 SVGAGI. The CDR3 DNA is TGTGCCAGCAGTTATTATCCCGCTAGCCCCTTAGCGGACTCTGGAAACACCATATATTTT. Its protein product is CASSYYPASPLADSGNTIYF.

This clonotype was picked up one time. A read error may account for a junction end that differs from germline. This rearrangement joins TRBV2 to TRBJ1-1; 8 bases agree with TRBD1. Germline V gene lookup returns CDR1 SNHLY and CDR2 FYNNEI. The CDR3 totals 15 residues. This CDR3 is CAGSERAGGLTEAFF. The CDR3 nucleotides read TGTGCCGGCAGCGAAAGGGCAGGGGGCTTAACTGAAGCTTTCTTT.